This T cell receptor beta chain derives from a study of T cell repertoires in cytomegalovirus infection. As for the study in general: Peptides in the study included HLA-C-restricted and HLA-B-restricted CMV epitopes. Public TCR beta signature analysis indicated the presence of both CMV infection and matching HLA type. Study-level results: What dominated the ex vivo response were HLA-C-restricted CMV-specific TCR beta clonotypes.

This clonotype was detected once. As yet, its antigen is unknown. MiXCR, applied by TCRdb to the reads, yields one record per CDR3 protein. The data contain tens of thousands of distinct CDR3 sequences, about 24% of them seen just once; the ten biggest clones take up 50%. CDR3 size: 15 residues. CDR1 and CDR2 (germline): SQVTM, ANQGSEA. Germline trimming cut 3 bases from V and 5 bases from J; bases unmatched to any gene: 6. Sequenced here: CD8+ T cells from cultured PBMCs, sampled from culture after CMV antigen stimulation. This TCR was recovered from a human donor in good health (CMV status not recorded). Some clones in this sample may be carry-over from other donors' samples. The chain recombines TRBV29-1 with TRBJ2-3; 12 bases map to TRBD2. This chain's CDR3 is CSVDLAGGRGDTQYF. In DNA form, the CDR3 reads TGCAGCGTTGATCTAGCGGGAGGGCGGGGAGATACGCAGTATTTT.